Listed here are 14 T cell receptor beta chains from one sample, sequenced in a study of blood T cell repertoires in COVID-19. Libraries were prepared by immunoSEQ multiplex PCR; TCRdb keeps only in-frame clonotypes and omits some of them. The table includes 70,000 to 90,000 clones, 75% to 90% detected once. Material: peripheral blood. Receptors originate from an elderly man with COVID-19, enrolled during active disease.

The CDR3 sequence: CASEDRAPFTGELFF. The CDR3 DNA reads TGTGCCAGCGAAGACAGGGCGCCGTTCACCGGGGAGCTGTTTTTT. This chain joins TRBV11-1 and TRBJ2-2; TRBD1 matches at 7 bases. The ends lost 8 bases at V and 4 bases at J; junction bases unmatched: 10. This CDR3 spans 15 amino acids. CDR1 is SGHAT and CDR2 is FQDESV in the germline V gene (reference sequence).

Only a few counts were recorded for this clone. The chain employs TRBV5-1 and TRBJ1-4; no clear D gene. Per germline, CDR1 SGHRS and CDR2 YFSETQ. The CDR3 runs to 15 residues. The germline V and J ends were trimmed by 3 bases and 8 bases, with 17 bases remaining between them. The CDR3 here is CASSWRASASEKLFF. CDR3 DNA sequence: TGCGCCAGCAGCTGGAGGGCCTCCGCGAGCGAAAAACTGTTTTTT. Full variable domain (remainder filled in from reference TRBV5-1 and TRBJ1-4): KAGVTQTPRYLIKTRGQQVTLSCSPISGHRSVSWYQQTPGQGLQFLFEYFSETQRNKGNFPGRFSGRQFSNSRSEMNVSTLELGDSALYLCASSWRASASEKLFFGSGTQLSVL.

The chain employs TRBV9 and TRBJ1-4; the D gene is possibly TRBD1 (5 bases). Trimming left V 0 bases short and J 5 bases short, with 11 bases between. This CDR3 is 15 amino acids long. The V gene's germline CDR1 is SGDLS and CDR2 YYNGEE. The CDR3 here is CASSVEVTGNEKLFF. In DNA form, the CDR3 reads TGTGCCAGCAGCGTAGAGGTAACAGGAAATGAAAAACTGTTTTTT.

The CDR3 spells CASSPPGQANYGYTF. The CDR3 DNA follows: TGTGCCAGCAGCCCTCCGGGACAGGCTAACTATGGCTACACCTTC. The V and J genes are TRBV21-1 and TRBJ1-2; the table calls TRBD1, which could not be checked here. TRBV21-1 is described as a pseudogene. This CDR3 spans 15 amino acids.

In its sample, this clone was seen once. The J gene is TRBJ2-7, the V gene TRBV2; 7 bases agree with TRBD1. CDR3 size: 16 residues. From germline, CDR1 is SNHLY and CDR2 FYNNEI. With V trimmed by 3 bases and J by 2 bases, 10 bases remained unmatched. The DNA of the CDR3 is TGTGCCAGCAGTGAGAGTTTAGGACAGGTGGCCTACGAGCAGTACTTC. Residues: CASSESLGQVAYEQYF.

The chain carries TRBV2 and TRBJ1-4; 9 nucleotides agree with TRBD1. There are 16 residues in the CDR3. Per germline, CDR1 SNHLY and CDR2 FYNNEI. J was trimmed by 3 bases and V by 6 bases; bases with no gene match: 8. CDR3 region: CASREQGAISNEKLFF. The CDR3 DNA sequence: TGTGCCAGCAGGGAACAGGGGGCCATTTCTAATGAAAAACTGTTTTTT.

This CDR3 is CASNARQGYIAEAFF. The CDR3 DNA sequence: TGTGCCAGTAATGCCCGACAGGGGTATATCGCTGAAGCTTTCTTT. The J gene is TRBJ1-1, the V gene TRBV19; 8 bases fit TRBD1. This CDR3 spans 15 amino acids. J lost 6 bases, V lost 7 bases, and 13 bases had no gene match. Looked up from germline, CDR1 is LNHDA and CDR2 is SQIVND (reference sequence).

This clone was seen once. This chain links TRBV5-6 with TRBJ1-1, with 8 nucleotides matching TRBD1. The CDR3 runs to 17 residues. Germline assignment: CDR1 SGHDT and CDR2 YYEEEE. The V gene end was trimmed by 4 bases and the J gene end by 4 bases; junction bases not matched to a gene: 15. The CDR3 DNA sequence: TGTGCCAGCAGCGCGAGACGATCAGGACAGGGCAGCACTGAAGCTTTCTTT. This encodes CASSARRSGQGSTEAFF.

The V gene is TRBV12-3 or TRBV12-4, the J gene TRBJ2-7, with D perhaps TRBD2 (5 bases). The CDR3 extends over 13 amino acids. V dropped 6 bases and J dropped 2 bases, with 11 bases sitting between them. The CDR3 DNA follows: TGTGCCAGCAGAAGGAGCGGAACCTACGAGCAGTACTTC. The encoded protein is CASRRSGTYEQYF.

CDR3 bases: TGTGCCAGCAGCTTGCAGGGAACAAACACTGAAGCTTTCTTT. Amino acid sequence: CASSLQGTNTEAFF. The rearrangement uses TRBV5-5 and TRBJ1-1; D is perhaps TRBD1 (5 bases). From germline, CDR1 is SGHKS and CDR2 YYEKEE (reference sequence). This CDR3 comprises 14 residues. Trimming took 1 base from V and 2 from J, leaving 9 bases between them.

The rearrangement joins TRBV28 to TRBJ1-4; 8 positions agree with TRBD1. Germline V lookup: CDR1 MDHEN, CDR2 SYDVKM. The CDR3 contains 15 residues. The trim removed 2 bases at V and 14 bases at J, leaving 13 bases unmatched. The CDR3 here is CASSLTQGAYSALFF. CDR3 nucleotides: TGTGCCAGCAGTTTAACCCAGGGGGCGTATTCTGCGCTGTTTTTT.

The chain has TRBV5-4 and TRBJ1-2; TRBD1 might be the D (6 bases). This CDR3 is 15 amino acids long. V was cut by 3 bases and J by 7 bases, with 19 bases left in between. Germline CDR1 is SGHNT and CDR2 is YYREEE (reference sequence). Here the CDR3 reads CASSSELMGARGYTF. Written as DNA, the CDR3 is TGTGCCAGCAGCTCGGAGCTTATGGGGGCGCGTGGCTACACCTTC.

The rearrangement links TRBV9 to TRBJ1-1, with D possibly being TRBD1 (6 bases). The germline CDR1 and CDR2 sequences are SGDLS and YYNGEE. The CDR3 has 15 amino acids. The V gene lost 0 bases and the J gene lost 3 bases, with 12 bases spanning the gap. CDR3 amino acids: CASSVEGQGYTEAFF. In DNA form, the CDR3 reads TGTGCCAGCAGCGTAGAGGGCCAGGGGTACACTGAAGCTTTCTTT.

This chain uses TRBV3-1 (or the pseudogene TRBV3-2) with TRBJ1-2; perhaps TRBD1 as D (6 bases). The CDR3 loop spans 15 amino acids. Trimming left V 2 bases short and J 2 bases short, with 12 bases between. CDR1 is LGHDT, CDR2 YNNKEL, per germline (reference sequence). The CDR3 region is CASSQQQGDNYGYTF. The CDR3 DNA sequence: TGTGCCAGCAGCCAACAACAGGGAGACAACTATGGCTACACCTTC.